A single sample gave rise to the 25 T cell receptor beta chains below, sequenced in a study of T cell clones after liver transplantation. This table comes from immunoSEQ multiplex PCR, and its TCRdb copy is limited to in-frame clones, with some not included. Among tens of thousands of clones listed, 75% to 90% were seen once. The material was CD4+ T cells from blood, obtained at the 22-month timepoint. Receptor source: a human patient who received a liver transplant. A share of the T cells may be of graft donor origin.

This clone appeared a few times. The V and J genes are TRBV10-3 and TRBJ2-7, with a weak D call TRBD2 (5 bases). Between the trimmed V and J ends, which lost 7 bases and 3 bases, there was a span of 7 bases. CDR1 is ENHRY, CDR2 SYGVKD, per germline. The CDR3 covers 11 residues. CDR3 protein: CAITEGYEQYF. The CDR3 DNA reads TGTGCCATCACCGAGGGCTACGAGCAGTACTTC.

The CDR3 DNA is TGTGCCAGCACCGCTACAGGGAACAATCAGCCCCAGCATTTT. As protein: CASTATGNNQPQHF. The J gene is TRBJ1-5, the V gene TRBV6-5, with D possibly TRBD1 on 6 matching bases. This CDR3 comprises 14 residues. Germline-derived CDR1 and CDR2 are MNHEY and SVGAGI. The V gene lost 7 bases and the J gene lost 3 bases, with 13 bases spanning the gap.

The V and J genes are TRBV30 and TRBJ1-2; D unclear. CDR3 length equals 10 residues. Trimming cost V 8 bases and J 8 bases, with 12 bases left between them. CDR1 is GTSNPN and CDR2 is SVGIG in the germline V gene (reference sequence). In DNA, the CDR3 is TGTGCCCTGCTCGGGAGGGGCTACACCTTC. Protein sequence: CALLGRGYTF.

This chain links TRBV21-1 with TRBJ1-6. TRBV21-1 is recorded as a pseudogene. The CDR3 consists of 16 residues. This CDR3 reads CASSNGTSGHNSPLHF. CDR3 nucleotide sequence: TGTGCCAGCAGCAATGGGACCTCGGGGCATAATTCACCCCTCCACTTT.

This chain connects TRBV2 to TRBJ2-7; D remains ambiguous. The germline V gene encodes CDR1 SNHLY and CDR2 FYNNEI. Deletions cut 7 bases from V and 2 bases from J, with 12 bases between. CDR3 length equals 13 residues. The CDR3 nucleotides are TGTGCCAGCAATCTAGGACCGACCTACGAGCAGTACTTC. Its protein product is CASNLGPTYEQYF.

The V call is TRBV28, the J call TRBJ2-1, with TRBD2 identical over 14 bases. The CDR3 loop spans 17 amino acids. Germline V gene data show CDR1 as MDHEN and CDR2 as SYDVKM. Trimming removed 4 bases from V and 8 bases from J; junction bases left unmatched: 10. In DNA form, the CDR3 reads TGTGCCAGCAGTTCAACCAGGGGGACTAGCGGGAGAGATGAGCAGTTCTTC. It translates to CASSSTRGTSGRDEQFF. The complete variable domain, with remaining parts taken from reference TRBV28 and TRBJ2-1, reads DVKVTQSSRYLVKRTGEKVFLECVQDMDHENMFWYRQDPGLGLRLIYFSYDVKMKEKGDIPEGYSVSREKKERFSLILESASTNQTSMYLCASSSTRGTSGRDEQFFGPGTRLTVL.

The V gene is TRBV6-1, the J gene TRBJ2-5; TRBD2 agrees at 13 bases. The CDR3 loop spans 16 amino acids. J was trimmed by 7 bases and V by 4 bases; bases with no gene match: 9. Germline assignment: CDR1 MNHNS and CDR2 SASEGT. The CDR3: CASSGTSGGDLGTQYF. The CDR3 DNA is TGTGCCAGCAGTGGTACTAGCGGGGGGGACCTAGGGACCCAGTACTTC.

The chain is built from TRBV6-5 and TRBJ2-7, with D maybe TRBD2 (5 bases). The germline V and J ends were trimmed by 6 bases and 6 bases, with 18 bases remaining between them. CDR1 and CDR2 from the germline V gene are MNHEY and SVGAGI. This CDR3 region has 14 residues. The CDR3 sequence is CASRGPLDPGEQYF. CDR3 DNA: TGTGCCAGCAGGGGCCCACTAGATCCCGGCGAGCAGTACTTC.

This chain links TRBV2 with TRBJ1-4, with 10 bases matching TRBD1. CDR1 is SNHLY, CDR2 FYNNEI, per germline. The V gene end was trimmed by 4 bases and the J gene end by 7 bases; junction bases not matched to a gene: 3. There are 14 residues in the CDR3. The CDR3 spells CASSGDRGREKLFF. CDR3 DNA: TGTGCCAGCAGTGGAGACAGGGGGCGTGAAAAACTGTTTTTT.

The chain recombines TRBV14 with TRBJ2-6, with D possibly being TRBD1 or TRBD2 (5 bases each). Deletions cut 0 bases from V and 2 bases from J, with 5 bases between. Per the germline V gene, CDR1 is SGHDN and CDR2 is FVKESK. This CDR3 comprises 15 residues. In DNA, the CDR3 is TGTGCCAGCAGCCAAGAGGGGGCTGGGGCCAACGTCCTGACTTTC. The encoded protein is CASSQEGAGANVLTF.

The table lists this clone with a count of one. J is TRBJ1-1 and V is TRBV18; the D gene is possibly TRBD1 (5 bases). Looked up from germline, CDR1 is KGHSH and CDR2 is LQKENI. The CDR3 extends over 13 amino acids. V was trimmed by 3 bases and J by 7 bases, leaving 12 bases between them. Here the CDR3 reads CASSPLGGVEAFF. CDR3 coding DNA: TGTGCCAGCTCACCCCTTGGGGGAGTTGAAGCTTTCTTT.

Remarks on this clone: It is unclear where the CDR3 begins or ends on the DNA, so no DNA is shown, and the CDR3 is as TCRdb lists it. The V call is TRBV1, the J call TRBJ2-3; whether TRBD2, the table's D call, matches the DNA was not checked. TRBV1 is described as a pseudogene. The CDR3 spans 17 amino acids, including both terminal residues. The CDR3 is CTSSQTIVAGGADTQYF.

V and J are TRBV12-5 and TRBJ2-3, with D hard to call. Germline values: CDR1 LGHNT, CDR2 FRNRAP. The CDR3 length is 13 residues. V was clipped by 5 bases and J by 1 base, with 7 bases between them. The CDR3 region is CASGPLGTDTQYF. The CDR3 DNA follows: TGTGCTAGTGGTCCGCTGGGCACAGATACGCAGTATTTT.

The rearrangement links TRBV7-3 to TRBJ2-1, with TRBD2 identical over 7 bases. Germline V gene sequence: CDR1 SGHTA, CDR2 FQGTGA. Losses at the gene ends were 2 bases for V and 4 bases for J; bases not matched to a gene: 5. The CDR3 has 15 amino acids. The CDR3 protein is CASSLGRDSYNEQFF. CDR3 nucleotide sequence: TGTGCCAGCAGCTTAGGGAGGGACTCATACAATGAGCAGTTCTTC.

The rearrangement joins TRBV9 to TRBJ2-5, with D possibly being TRBD1 or TRBD2 (7 bases each). Trimming stripped 0 bases from V and 3 bases from J, with 15 bases between. The CDR3 is 16 residues long. Germline CDR1 reads SGDLS; CDR2 reads YYNGEE. CDR3 DNA: TGTGCCAGCAGCGTAGCTTCAGGGGGAGGGAAAGAGACCCAGTACTTC. It is translated as CASSVASGGGKETQYF.

The chain is built from TRBV9 and TRBJ1-3, with D perhaps matching TRBD1 (5 bases). V was cut by 4 bases and J by 2 bases, with 13 bases left in between. From germline, CDR1 is SGDLS and CDR2 YYNGEE. The length of the CDR3 is 15 residues. The DNA of the CDR3 is TGTGCCAGCAGCTCCAGAGGGGTACCTGGAAACACCATATATTTT. Amino acids: CASSSRGVPGNTIYF.

This clone was seen more than once but under ten times. This chain links TRBV7-9 with TRBJ2-7; the D gene is possibly TRBD2 (6 bases). The CDR3 runs 14 residues. The V gene's germline CDR1 is SEHNR and CDR2 FQNEAQ (reference sequence). The V gene lost 2 bases and the J gene lost 3 bases, with 11 bases spanning the gap. The CDR3 spells CASSLNQGGYEQYF. CDR3 nucleotides: TGTGCCAGCAGCTTAAATCAGGGAGGCTACGAGCAGTACTTC.

This chain links TRBV7-3 with TRBJ1-6, with D possibly matching TRBD1 (5 bases). Germline V gene lookup returns CDR1 SGHTA and CDR2 FQGTGA. The CDR3 spans 16 residues. V dropped 5 bases and J dropped 6 bases, with 17 bases sitting between them. The CDR3, as DNA: TGTGCCAGCAGCCAGAGGGGCCGGGGAGCTAATTCACCCCTCCACTTT. Amino acids: CASSQRGRGANSPLHF.

This chain joins TRBV15 and TRBJ2-5; TRBD2 matches at 8 bases. Germline V gene data show CDR1 as LNHNV and CDR2 as YYDKDF (reference sequence). J gave up 7 bases and V 1 base, and 8 bases lay outside the gene matches. This CDR3 is 15 amino acids long. CDR3 coding DNA: TGTGCCACCAGCAGAGGTAGCGGGGAGAGTGTGACCCAGTACTTC. It codes for CATSRGSGESVTQYF. The variable domain in full, with the rest retrieved from reference TRBV15 and TRBJ2-5, is DAMVIQNPRYQVTQFGKPVTLSCSQTLNHNVMYWYQQKSSQAPKLLFHYYDKDFNNEADTPDNFQSRRPNTSFCFLDIRSPGLGDTAMYLCATSRGSGESVTQYFGPGTRLLVL.

The V call is TRBV4-3, the J call TRBJ2-3, with D perhaps matching TRBD1 (6 bases). V lost 1 base and J 1 base, leaving 18 bases between the germline ends. Germline V gene sequence: CDR1 LGHNA, CDR2 YSLEER. The CDR3 has 18 residues. CDR3 coding DNA: TGCGCCAGCAGCCAAGGTCAGGGGAACACTCGGGGCACAGATACGCAGTATTTT. Protein sequence: CASSQGQGNTRGTDTQYF.

This chain joins TRBV19 and TRBJ1-2; the D is unclear. The CDR3 length is 12 residues. V dropped 0 bases and J dropped 4 bases, with 3 bases sitting between them. Germline-derived CDR1 and CDR2 are LNHDA and SQIVND (reference sequence). The chain's CDR3 is CASSIDFYGYTF. CDR3 nucleotides: TGTGCCAGTAGTATAGACTTCTATGGCTACACCTTC.

The CDR3: CASSKEGQGMGTQYF. The CDR3 bases are TGTGCCAGCAGCAAGGAGGGACAGGGAATGGGTACGCAGTATTTT. The chain uses TRBV7-2 and TRBJ2-3; TRBD1 matches 9 bases. With 5 bases clipped from V and 8 bases from J, the junction kept 11 bases outside the gene matches. This CDR3 is built from 15 residues. The germline V gene has CDR1 SGHTA and CDR2 FQGNSA. Filled out from reference TRBV7-2 and TRBJ2-3, the complete variable domain reads GAGVSQSPSNKVTEKGKDVELRCDPISGHTALYWYRQSLGQGLEFLIYFQGNSAPDKSGLPSDRFSAERTGGSVSTLTIQRTQQEDSAVYLCASSKEGQGMGTQYFGPGTRLTVL.

The chain couples TRBV11-2 to TRBJ2-1; the D gene could be TRBD1 or TRBD2 (6 bases each). The V end lost 5 bases, the J end lost 3 bases, and 17 bases lay between the germline ends. The CDR3 runs 16 residues. Germline assignment: CDR1 SGHAT and CDR2 FQNNGV. The CDR3 sequence: CASSPEGGSHYNEQFF. The CDR3 DNA is TGTGCCAGCAGCCCCGAGGGGGGCAGCCACTACAATGAGCAGTTCTTC.

The chain links TRBV27 to TRBJ2-1; D gene unclear. The CDR3 runs to 16 residues. Germline V gene sequence: CDR1 MNHEY, CDR2 SMNVEV (reference sequence). Trimming left V 3 bases short and J 5 bases short, with 17 bases between. In nucleotides, the CDR3 is TGTGCCAGCAGTTTTGTGGGAAGGACGGGTAACAATGAGCAGTTCTTC. It specifies CASSFVGRTGNNEQFF.

CDR3 bases: TGTGCCAGCTCACCGAGGCAGCTCGACACCGGGGAGCTGTTTTTT. Translation: CASSPRQLDTGELFF. The chain couples TRBV18 to TRBJ2-2; D is ambiguous. Germline V gene sequence: CDR1 KGHSH, CDR2 LQKENI. The CDR3 has 15 residues. V lost 3 bases and J 3 bases, leaving 11 bases between the germline ends. Complete variable domain (other parts from reference TRBV18 and TRBJ2-2): NAGVMQNPRHLVRRRGQEARLRCSPMKGHSHVYWYRQLPEEGLKFMVYLQKENIIDESGMPKERFSAEFPKEGPSILRIQQVVRGDSAAYFCASSPRQLDTGELFFGEGSRLTVL.